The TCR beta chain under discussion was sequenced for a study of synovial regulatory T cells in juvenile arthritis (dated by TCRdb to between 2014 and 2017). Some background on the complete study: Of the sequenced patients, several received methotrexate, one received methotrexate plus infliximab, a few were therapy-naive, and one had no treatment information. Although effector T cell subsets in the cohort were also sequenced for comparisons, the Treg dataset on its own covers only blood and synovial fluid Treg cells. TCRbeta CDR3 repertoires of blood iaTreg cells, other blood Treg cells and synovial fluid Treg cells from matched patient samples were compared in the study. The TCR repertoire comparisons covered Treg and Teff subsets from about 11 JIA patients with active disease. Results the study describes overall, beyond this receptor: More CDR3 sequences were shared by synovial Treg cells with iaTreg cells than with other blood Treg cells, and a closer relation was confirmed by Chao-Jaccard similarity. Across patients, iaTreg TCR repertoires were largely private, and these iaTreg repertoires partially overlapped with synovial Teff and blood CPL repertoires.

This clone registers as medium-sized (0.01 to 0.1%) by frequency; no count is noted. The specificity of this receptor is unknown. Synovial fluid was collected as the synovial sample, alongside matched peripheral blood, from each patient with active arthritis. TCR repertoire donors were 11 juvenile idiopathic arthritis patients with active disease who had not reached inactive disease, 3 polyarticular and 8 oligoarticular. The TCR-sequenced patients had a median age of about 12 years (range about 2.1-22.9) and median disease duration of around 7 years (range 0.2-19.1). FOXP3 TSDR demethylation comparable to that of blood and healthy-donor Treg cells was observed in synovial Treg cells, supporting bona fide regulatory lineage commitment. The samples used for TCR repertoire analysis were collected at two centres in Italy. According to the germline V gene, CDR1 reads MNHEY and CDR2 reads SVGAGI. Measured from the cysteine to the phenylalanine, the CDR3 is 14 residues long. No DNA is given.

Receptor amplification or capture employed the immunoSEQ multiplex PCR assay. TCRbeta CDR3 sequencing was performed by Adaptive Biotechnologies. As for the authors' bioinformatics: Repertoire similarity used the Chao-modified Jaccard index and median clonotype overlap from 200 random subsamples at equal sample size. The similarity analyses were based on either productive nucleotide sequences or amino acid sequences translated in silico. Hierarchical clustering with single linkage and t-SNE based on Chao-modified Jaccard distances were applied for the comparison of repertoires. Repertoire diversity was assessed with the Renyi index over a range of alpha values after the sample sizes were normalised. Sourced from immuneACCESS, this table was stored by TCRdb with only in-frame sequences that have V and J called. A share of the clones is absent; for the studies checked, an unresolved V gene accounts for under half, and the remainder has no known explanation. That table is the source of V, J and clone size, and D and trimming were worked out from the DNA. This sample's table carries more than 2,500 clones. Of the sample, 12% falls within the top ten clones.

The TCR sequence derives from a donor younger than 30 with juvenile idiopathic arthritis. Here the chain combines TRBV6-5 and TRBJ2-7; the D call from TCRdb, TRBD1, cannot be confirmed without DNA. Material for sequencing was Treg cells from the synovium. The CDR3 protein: CASSFQGALYEQYF.